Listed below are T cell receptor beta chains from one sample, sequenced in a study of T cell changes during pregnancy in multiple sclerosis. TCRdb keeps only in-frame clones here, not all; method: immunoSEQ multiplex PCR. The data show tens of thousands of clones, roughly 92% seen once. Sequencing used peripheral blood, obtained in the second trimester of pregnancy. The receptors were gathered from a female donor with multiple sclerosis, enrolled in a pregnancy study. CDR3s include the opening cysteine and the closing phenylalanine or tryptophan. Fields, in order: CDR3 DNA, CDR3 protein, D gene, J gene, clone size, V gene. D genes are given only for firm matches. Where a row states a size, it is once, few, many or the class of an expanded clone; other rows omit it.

CDR3nt: TGTGCCAGCTCCAAACAGGGGATCTCTGGAAACACCATATATTTT; CDR3aa: CASSKQGISGNTIYF; d_gene: TRBD1; j_gene: TRBJ1-3; abundance: .; v_gene: TRBV18
CDR3nt: TGTGCCAGCAGCTTAACTAGCGGTCACACTGAAGCTTTCTTT; CDR3aa: CASSLTSGHTEAFF; d_gene: .; j_gene: TRBJ1-1; abundance: .; v_gene: TRBV13
CDR3nt: TGTGCCAGCAGTGACGAGACAGCCTATTCACCCCTCCACTTT; CDR3aa: CASSDETAYSPLHF; d_gene: .; j_gene: TRBJ1-6; abundance: few; v_gene: TRBV6-1
CDR3nt: TGTGCCAGCAGCCGCATTGGGGACAGGGCCCCCTACGAGCAGTACTTC; CDR3aa: CASSRIGDRAPYEQYF; d_gene: TRBD1; j_gene: TRBJ2-7; abundance: .; v_gene: TRBV25-1
CDR3nt: TGTGCCTGGAGTTCCCGCCAGGGCCACCAAGAGACCCAGTACTTC; CDR3aa: CAWSSRQGHQETQYF; d_gene: .; j_gene: TRBJ2-5; abundance: .; v_gene: TRBV30
CDR3nt: TGTGCCAGCAGCGCCTTCTCCCCGCTAGCGGGGGGAGGGGATGAGCAGTTCTTC; CDR3aa: CASSAFSPLAGGGDEQFF; d_gene: TRBD2; j_gene: TRBJ2-1; abundance: .; v_gene: TRBV7-6
CDR3nt: TGTGCCAGCAGCCAACTAGCGGGGACTCACACCGGGGAGCTGTTTTTT; CDR3aa: CASSQLAGTHTGELFF; d_gene: TRBD2; j_gene: TRBJ2-2; abundance: .; v_gene: TRBV6-6
CDR3nt: TGTGCCAGCAGCAAAGCCGGGGGATCTAACTATGGCTACACCTTC; CDR3aa: CASSKAGGSNYGYTF; d_gene: .; j_gene: TRBJ1-2; abundance: .; v_gene: TRBV21-1
CDR3nt: TGTGCCAGCAGTTACGACAGGAACACTGAAGCTTTCTTT; CDR3aa: CASSYDRNTEAFF; d_gene: .; j_gene: TRBJ1-1; abundance: .; v_gene: TRBV7-2
CDR3nt: TGTGCCAGCAGTGTTGGAGTCGGTAGCCAGTTCTTC; CDR3aa: CASSVGVGSQFF; d_gene: .; j_gene: TRBJ2-1; abundance: .; v_gene: TRBV6-4
CDR3nt: TGCGCCAGCAGCCAAGTCAAGGCGGCCGGGGAGCTGTTTTTT; CDR3aa: CASSQVKAAGELFF; d_gene: .; j_gene: TRBJ2-2; abundance: .; v_gene: TRBV4-3
CDR3nt: TGCGCCAGCAGCTTGGAAGCGGGAGGAAAAACCGGGGAGCTGTTTTTT; CDR3aa: CASSLEAGGKTGELFF; d_gene: TRBD2; j_gene: TRBJ2-2; abundance: .; v_gene: TRBV5-1
CDR3nt: TGTGCCAGCAGAGGAGACGGGGATAATTCACCCCTCCACTTT; CDR3aa: CASRGDGDNSPLHF; d_gene: .; j_gene: TRBJ1-6; abundance: few; v_gene: TRBV6-5
CDR3nt: TGTGCCAGCAGACCCACCGGGACAGGGATCTCTGAAAAACTGTTTTTT; CDR3aa: CASRPTGTGISEKLFF; d_gene: TRBD1; j_gene: TRBJ1-4; abundance: .; v_gene: TRBV7-2
CDR3nt: TGTGCCAGCAGCCTGGGGAGGAGCGAGCAGTACTTC; CDR3aa: CASSLGRSEQYF; d_gene: .; j_gene: TRBJ2-7; abundance: .; v_gene: TRBV7-9
CDR3nt: TGTGCCAGCAGTTCTGTCGCTGCGAATACGCAGTATTTT; CDR3aa: CASSSVAANTQYF; d_gene: .; j_gene: TRBJ2-3; abundance: .; v_gene: TRBV6-5
CDR3nt: TGTGCCAGCAGCCATAATGAAAAACTGTTTTTT; CDR3aa: CASSHNEKLFF; d_gene: .; j_gene: TRBJ1-4; abundance: .; v_gene: TRBV2
CDR3nt: TGTGCCAGCAGTGAACTGGCGGGCCTAAACACCATATATTTT; CDR3aa: CASSELAGLNTIYF; d_gene: .; j_gene: TRBJ1-3; abundance: .; v_gene: TRBV2
CDR3nt: TGTGCCAGTAGTCCACGGGGCGCGGGGGACTATGGCTACACCTTC; CDR3aa: CASSPRGAGDYGYTF; d_gene: .; j_gene: TRBJ1-2; abundance: .; v_gene: TRBV19
CDR3nt: TGTGCCAGCAGCTCTCGACTAGCGGGGACGGATACGCAGTATTTT; CDR3aa: CASSSRLAGTDTQYF; d_gene: TRBD2; j_gene: TRBJ2-3; abundance: .; v_gene: TRBV7-3
CDR3nt: TGTGCCAGCAGCTCCCGGGATAGATGGGCAGATACGCAGTATTTT; CDR3aa: CASSSRDRWADTQYF; d_gene: .; j_gene: TRBJ2-3; abundance: once; v_gene: TRBV7-2
CDR3nt: TGTGCCAGCAGCCAAGATGGGGCGGACAGGGCCTACGAGCAGTACTTC; CDR3aa: CASSQDGADRAYEQYF; d_gene: TRBD1; j_gene: TRBJ2-7; abundance: .; v_gene: TRBV4-2
CDR3nt: TGTGCCAGTAGATCCGGGACAGGGAATGAAGCTTTCTTT; CDR3aa: CASRSGTGNEAFF; d_gene: TRBD1; j_gene: TRBJ1-1; abundance: .; v_gene: TRBV19
CDR3nt: TGTGCCAGCAGCTTGGCAGGGTTGGGCGAGCAGTACTTC; CDR3aa: CASSLAGLGEQYF; d_gene: .; j_gene: TRBJ2-7; abundance: .; v_gene: TRBV5-4
CDR3nt: TGTGCCAGCAGCGAGTCAATGAGTTCACCCCTCCACTTT; CDR3aa: CASSESMSSPLHF; d_gene: .; j_gene: TRBJ1-6; abundance: few; v_gene: TRBV7-3
CDR3nt: TGTGCCAGCAGACTAGCGATAAACACCGGGGAGCTGTTTTTT; CDR3aa: CASRLAINTGELFF; d_gene: TRBD2; j_gene: TRBJ2-2; abundance: .; v_gene: TRBV6-1
CDR3nt: TGTGCCAGCTCAAGGGAACAGGGGGCGGCGGGAGAAGCTTTCTTT; CDR3aa: CASSREQGAAGEAFF; d_gene: TRBD1; j_gene: TRBJ1-1; abundance: .; v_gene: TRBV18
CDR3nt: TGTGCCAGCAGTTACTTACAGGGAAGAGGAGAGACCCAGTACTTC; CDR3aa: CASSYLQGRGETQYF; d_gene: .; j_gene: TRBJ2-5; abundance: .; v_gene: TRBV6-6
CDR3nt: TGCGCCAGCAGTTCCGGACAGGGGGGTGTAGGCACAGATACGCAGTATTTT; CDR3aa: CASSSGQGGVGTDTQYF; d_gene: TRBD1; j_gene: TRBJ2-3; abundance: .; v_gene: TRBV5-1
CDR3nt: TGTGCCAGCAGCCCTCGGACAGGGGGCTTGGGCAAAAACATTCAGTACTTC; CDR3aa: CASSPRTGGLGKNIQYF; d_gene: TRBD1; j_gene: TRBJ2-4; abundance: .; v_gene: TRBV9
CDR3nt: TGTGCCAGCTCACCAGCCAGCGCGGCCAACACCGGGGAGCTGTTTTTT; CDR3aa: CASSPASAANTGELFF; d_gene: .; j_gene: TRBJ2-2; abundance: .; v_gene: TRBV18
CDR3nt: TGTGCCAGCAGTGACTCCCGGGGAACTGGATACGAGCAGTACTTC; CDR3aa: CASSDSRGTGYEQYF; d_gene: .; j_gene: TRBJ2-7; abundance: once; v_gene: TRBV6-4
CDR3nt: TGCGCCAGCAGCTCGGCACCCGGGACTGATTACGAGCAGTACTTC; CDR3aa: CASSSAPGTDYEQYF; d_gene: .; j_gene: TRBJ2-7; abundance: .; v_gene: TRBV5-1
CDR3nt: TGTGCCAGTGGTATGGGCCCCTACGAGCAGTACTTC; CDR3aa: CASGMGPYEQYF; d_gene: .; j_gene: TRBJ2-7; abundance: .; v_gene: TRBV19
CDR3nt: TGTGCCAGCAGCACTAAAGGAGCCTACGAGCAGTACTTC; CDR3aa: CASSTKGAYEQYF; d_gene: .; j_gene: TRBJ2-7; abundance: few; v_gene: TRBV5-4
CDR3nt: TGTGCCAGCAGCTTAGAAGCTAGCGGCTTGACCCAGTACTTC; CDR3aa: CASSLEASGLTQYF; d_gene: TRBD2; j_gene: TRBJ2-5; abundance: .; v_gene: TRBV7-2
CDR3nt: TGTGCCAGCAGTTACCGGACTAGCGGGGGGCCCAATGAGCAGTTCTTC; CDR3aa: CASSYRTSGGPNEQFF; d_gene: TRBD2; j_gene: TRBJ2-1; abundance: .; v_gene: TRBV6-5
CDR3nt: TGTGCCAGCAGCTTGAGGTCCCAGGGTTCGTACGAGCAGTACTTC; CDR3aa: CASSLRSQGSYEQYF; d_gene: .; j_gene: TRBJ2-7; abundance: .; v_gene: TRBV5-5
CDR3nt: TGTGCCAGCAGTTTGCCAGGGGTGAACACAGATACGCAGTATTTT; CDR3aa: CASSLPGVNTDTQYF; d_gene: .; j_gene: TRBJ2-3; abundance: .; v_gene: TRBV28
CDR3nt: TGTGCCAGCAGCTCAATAGCGGGGACAGAGACCCAGTACTTC; CDR3aa: CASSSIAGTETQYF; d_gene: TRBD2; j_gene: TRBJ2-5; abundance: once; v_gene: TRBV11-3
CDR3nt: TGTGCCAGCAGTTCCCTCAGCGGGGAAAAACTGTTTTTT; CDR3aa: CASSSLSGEKLFF; d_gene: .; j_gene: TRBJ1-4; abundance: .; v_gene: TRBV7-9
CDR3nt: TGTGCCAGCAGTGATGAGAGGCCAAACTATGGCTACACCTTC; CDR3aa: CASSDERPNYGYTF; d_gene: .; j_gene: TRBJ1-2; abundance: .; v_gene: TRBV2
CDR3nt: TGTGCCAGCTCACCACCGGTTGCAGGGGGCTACACCTTC; CDR3aa: CASSPPVAGGYTF; d_gene: .; j_gene: TRBJ1-2; abundance: few; v_gene: TRBV18
CDR3nt: TGTGCCAGTAGTATGAGGGCGGGAGGGCTTGGCGAGCAGTACTTC; CDR3aa: CASSMRAGGLGEQYF; d_gene: TRBD2; j_gene: TRBJ2-7; abundance: .; v_gene: TRBV19
CDR3nt: TGCGCCAGCCAGGAGCAGGGTGGCAATGAGCAGTTCTTC; CDR3aa: CASQEQGGNEQFF; d_gene: .; j_gene: TRBJ2-1; abundance: .; v_gene: TRBV5-1
CDR3nt: TGTGCCAGCAGCCCTCCACCAGGAAATAATTCACCCCTCCACTTT; CDR3aa: CASSPPPGNNSPLHF; d_gene: .; j_gene: TRBJ1-6; abundance: .; v_gene: TRBV7-2
CDR3nt: TGTGCCAGCAGCGTAGATCGGGGGGGCCCAGATACGCAGTATTTT; CDR3aa: CASSVDRGGPDTQYF; d_gene: TRBD2; j_gene: TRBJ2-3; abundance: .; v_gene: TRBV9
CDR3nt: TGTGCCAGCAGCTCAATAACAGGGTCCTCCTACGAGCAGTACTTC; CDR3aa: CASSSITGSSYEQYF; d_gene: .; j_gene: TRBJ2-7; abundance: .; v_gene: TRBV7-6
CDR3nt: TGTGCCAGCAGCGTATTCGAAGCGGGAGCGGGAGATACGCAGTATTTT; CDR3aa: CASSVFEAGAGDTQYF; d_gene: TRBD2; j_gene: TRBJ2-3; abundance: .; v_gene: TRBV9
CDR3nt: TGTGCCAGCAGCTTACGAGTGACTACCTTGGATACGCAGTATTTT; CDR3aa: CASSLRVTTLDTQYF; d_gene: .; j_gene: TRBJ2-3; abundance: .; v_gene: TRBV13
CDR3nt: TGTGCCAGCAGTTGGACTAGCGGGGCAGATACGCAGTATTTT; CDR3aa: CASSWTSGADTQYF; d_gene: TRBD2; j_gene: TRBJ2-3; abundance: once; v_gene: TRBV28
CDR3nt: TGTGCCAGTAGGGGGACCGGGACAGGGGGGAGTGGCACTGAAGCTTTCTTT; CDR3aa: CASRGTGTGGSGTEAFF; d_gene: TRBD1; j_gene: TRBJ1-1; abundance: .; v_gene: TRBV19
CDR3nt: TGTGCCAGCAGCAGGGGGACTAACTACGAGCAGTACTTC; CDR3aa: CASSRGTNYEQYF; d_gene: .; j_gene: TRBJ2-7; abundance: .; v_gene: TRBV5-5
CDR3nt: TGTGCCTCGATAGTATCAACGGCGGGCACCGGGGAGCTGTTTTTT; CDR3aa: CASIVSTAGTGELFF; d_gene: .; j_gene: TRBJ2-2; abundance: .; v_gene: TRBV19